One and the same sample provided the 9 T cell receptor beta chains below, sequenced in a study of blood T cell repertoires in COVID-19. Profiled with immunoSEQ multiplex PCR; TCRdb holds only in-frame clones, not every one. The table shows about 74,000 clones, with around four fifths occurring only once. The sample was peripheral blood. The source of these receptors is a man aged 70 or older with acute or convalescent COVID-19.

The V call is TRBV28, the J call TRBJ2-7; 12 bases fit TRBD1. Germline CDR1 reads MDHEN; CDR2 reads SYDVKM. The ends lost 7 bases at V and 4 bases at J; junction bases unmatched: 5. The CDR3 is 14 residues long. The CDR3 reads CASTMGQGAYEQYF. The CDR3 bases are TGTGCCAGCACAATGGGACAGGGGGCGTACGAGCAGTACTTC.

The chain is built from TRBV5-1 and TRBJ1-1; D gene unclear. The CDR3 loop spans 16 amino acids. Trimming cost V 3 bases and J 2 bases, with 17 bases left between them. Germline V gene data show CDR1 as SGHRS and CDR2 as YFSETQ. CDR3 in DNA: TGCGCCAGCAGCTCCTTACAAGCGGGCAGAAACACTGAAGCTTTCTTT. The encoded protein is CASSSLQAGRNTEAFF.

This clone was picked up a small number of times. V and J are TRBV7-2 and TRBJ1-1, with D possibly matching TRBD1 (5 bases). V was shortened by 6 bases and J by 0 bases, with 8 bases between the two germline ends. Germline assignment: CDR1 SGHTA and CDR2 FQGNSA. This CDR3 contains 13 residues. CDR3 bases: TGTGCCAGCAGGTCCAGGGTGAACACTGAAGCTTTCTTT. It encodes CASRSRVNTEAFF.

Only one count was recorded for this clone. The chain employs TRBV13 and TRBJ2-7, with no clear D. Germline CDR1 and CDR2: PRHDT and FYEKMQ (reference sequence). V gave up 5 bases and J gave up 6 bases, with 11 bases separating them. The CDR3 is 12 residues long. The DNA of the CDR3 is TGTGCCAGCAGCCCCCGCCCCGGCGAGCAGTACTTC. Translating gives CASSPRPGEQYF.

The chain recombines TRBV25-1 with TRBJ2-3; a weak D match, TRBD2 (7 bases). The CDR3 spans 15 residues. The germline V gene encodes CDR1 MGHDK and CDR2 SYGVNS. The V gene lost 6 bases and the J gene lost 0 bases, with 13 bases spanning the gap. The CDR3 loop is CASSLGGGSTDTQYF. Here the CDR3 DNA reads TGTGCCAGCAGCCTGGGGGGGGGCAGCACAGATACGCAGTATTTT.

The V call is TRBV4-1, the J call TRBJ2-1; tentative D call: TRBD1 (6 bases). The V end lost 0 bases, the J end lost 0 bases, and 15 bases lay between the germline ends. The V gene's germline CDR1 is MGHRA and CDR2 YSYEKL. The CDR3 extends over 18 amino acids. The CDR3 here is CASSQDQGRVVSYNEQFF. CDR3 in DNA: TGCGCCAGCAGCCAAGATCAGGGGCGGGTAGTCTCCTACAATGAGCAGTTCTTC.

V and J are TRBV3-1 (or the pseudogene TRBV3-2) and TRBJ1-1, with D hard to call. Trimming took off 6 bases at V and 1 base at J, with 12 bases between the two ends. Germline values: CDR1 LGHDT, CDR2 YNNKEL (reference sequence). The CDR3 runs to 14 residues. CDR3 sequence reads: CASRRAEGNTEAFF. The CDR3 region has the DNA TGTGCCAGCAGACGGGCCGAGGGGAACACTGAAGCTTTCTTT.

This chain links TRBV19 with TRBJ2-7, with TRBD2 identical over 13 bases. Unmatched junction bases numbered 10, after V lost 5 bases and J lost 0 bases. The germline gives CDR1 LNHDA, CDR2 SQIVND (reference sequence). The CDR3 sequence is 18 residues long. The DNA for the CDR3 is TGTGCCAGTAGTTACAGACTAGCGGGAGGCCCGTCCTCCTACGAGCAGTACTTC. The encoded protein is CASSYRLAGGPSSYEQYF.

The chain combines TRBV19 with TRBJ1-1; no clear D gene. V lost 5 bases, J lost 1 base, and 8 bases lay in between. CDR3 length equals 13 residues. Germline CDR1 reads LNHDA; CDR2 reads SQIVND (reference sequence). This CDR3 reads CASSSQWNTEAFF. The CDR3 nucleotides are TGTGCCAGTAGTTCCCAATGGAACACTGAAGCTTTCTTT. Filled out from reference TRBV19 and TRBJ1-1, the complete variable domain reads DGGITQSPKYLFRKEGQNVTLSCEQNLNHDAMYWYRQDPGQGLRLIYYSQIVNDFQKGDIAEGYSVSREKKESFPLTVTSAQKNPTAFYLCASSSQWNTEAFFGQGTRLTVV.